This T cell receptor (beta chain) derives from a study of a mutant IDH1 vaccine in newly diagnosed glioma. Sample time point: week 23, last vaccination. The content of each vaccine dose was 300 ug of mutant IDH1 20-mer peptide, and topical imiquimod accompanied it. This clone was recorded only once. What it recognizes is unknown. The protocol was immunoSEQ multiplex PCR, while the TCRdb copy is restricted to in-frame clones and leaves out a portion. This table has around 78,000 clones, approximately 85% appearing once. This CDR3 has 14 residues. Germline loops: CDR1 MDHEN, CDR2 SYDVKM. With V trimmed by 6 bases and J by 5 bases, 9 bases remained unmatched.

This clonotype was sampled from a young man with glioma. Some clones in this sample may be carry-over from other donors' samples. The rearrangement uses TRBV28 and TRBJ2-5; 7 bases line up with TRBD1. The sequenced sample was PBMCs, obtained from a glioma patient whose treatment included an IDH1 peptide vaccine. CDR3 bases: TGTGCCAGCAGCCTAAGTGGACAGGTGGAGACCCAGTACTTC. It translates to CASSLSGQVETQYF.